A single sample gave rise to the 26 T cell receptor beta chains below, sequenced in a study of T-cell memory formation after mild COVID-19. Each CDR3 protein gets one entry after TCRdb re-called the 5' RACE reads with MiXCR. The sample records about 68,000 distinct CDR3 sequences, over 15% being singletons. Sequencing was carried out using PBMCs or a T cell subset sorted from them (not recorded which). These receptors were taken from an adult woman who had mild COVID-19 (a few samples of this study predate the infection). Cell type and time point are not known.

V usage is TRBV12-3 or TRBV12-4 and J usage is TRBJ1-1; 7 bases align to TRBD1. J lost 1 base, V lost 8 bases, and 7 bases had no gene match. The CDR3 totals 14 residues. CDR3 sequence (DNA): TGTGCCAGCGGGTATGGGACAGAGAACACTGAAGCTTTCTTT. Amino acids: CASGYGTENTEAFF.

The gene calls are TRBV2 and TRBJ2-1, with D unresolved. The CDR3 totals 12 residues. Germline lookup yields CDR1 SNHLY and CDR2 FYNNEI. Trimming left V 5 bases short and J 5 bases short, with 7 bases between. The CDR3 region has the DNA TGTGCCAGCAGTCGGCTCCACAATGAGCAGTTCTTC. Its protein product is CASSRLHNEQFF.

The chain combines TRBV6-2 or TRBV6-3 with TRBJ2-7; D not certain. This CDR3 has 14 residues. The V end lost 0 bases, the J end lost 6 bases, and 12 bases lay between the germline ends. Germline V CDR1 and CDR2: MNHEY, SVGEGT. In DNA, the CDR3 is TGTGCCAGCAGTTACTCGAGAGATCCGGTCGAGCAGTACTTC. This encodes CASSYSRDPVEQYF.

At least ten counts were recorded for this clonotype. The rearrangement joins TRBV7-9 to TRBJ2-3; D remains unclear. The V and J ends lost 5 bases and 5 bases respectively, with 11 bases between them. CDR1 SEHNR and CDR2 FQNEAQ come from the germline V gene (reference sequence). This CDR3 comprises 13 residues. The CDR3 region has the DNA TGTGCCAGCAGCCCGACTGTTAAAGATACGCAGTATTTT. Translating gives CASSPTVKDTQYF.

The chain combines TRBV3-1 with TRBJ2-1; D is ambiguous. V lost 2 bases, J lost 6 bases, and 14 bases lay in between. Per the germline V gene, CDR1 is LGHDT and CDR2 is YNNKEL (reference sequence). The CDR3 length is 15 residues. The CDR3 DNA reads TGTGCCAGCAGCCAACTTTCCACCCCAGCCAATGAGCAGTTCTTC. Its protein is CASSQLSTPANEQFF.

V usage is TRBV6-1 and J usage is TRBJ2-5, with TRBD2 identical over 10 bases. Germline trimming cut 3 bases from V and 4 bases from J; bases unmatched to any gene: 5. CDR3 size: 15 residues. Germline V lookup: CDR1 MNHNS, CDR2 SASEGT. The CDR3 coding sequence is TGTGCCAGCAGTGAGTCAGCGGGGGGGGGAGAGACCCAGTACTTC. Protein: CASSESAGGGETQYF.

In this sample, this clonotype turned up a few times. This sequence joins TRBV24-1 and TRBJ2-1; D possibly corresponds to TRBD1 (6 bases). CDR3 size: 12 residues. The V gene's germline CDR1 is KGHDR and CDR2 SFDVKD. V was cut by 7 bases and J by 5 bases, with 8 bases left in between. Here the CDR3 DNA reads TGTGCCACCAGCAGGGGTAACAATGAGCAGTTCTTC. It translates to CATSRGNNEQFF.

This clonotype turned up a few times. The V gene is TRBV20-1, the J gene TRBJ2-3, with 7 bases lining up with TRBD2. Germline trimming cut 4 bases from V and 0 bases from J; bases unmatched to any gene: 7. From germline, CDR1 is DFQATT and CDR2 SNEGSKA (reference sequence). The CDR3 runs 15 residues. CDR3 nucleotide sequence: TGCAGTGCTACGGGGACTATCGCTAGCACAGATACGCAGTATTTT. It yields the protein CSATGTIASTDTQYF.

V and J are TRBV20-1 and TRBJ1-1; D is ambiguous. The CDR3 is 13 amino acids. In germline, CDR1 is DFQATT, CDR2 SNEGSKA (reference sequence). V was pared by 2 bases and J by 1 base, with 8 bases between. CDR3 sequence (DNA): TGCAGTGCTAGATCACAGCCGAACACTGAAGCTTTCTTT. Amino acids: CSARSQPNTEAFF.

V gene TRBV7-2 combines with J gene TRBJ2-5, with D possibly called TRBD1 or TRBD2 (7 bases each). This CDR3 is built from 18 residues. In germline, CDR1 is SGHTA, CDR2 FQGNSA. V was shortened by 1 base and J by 4 bases, with 22 bases between the two germline ends. This chain's CDR3 is CASSLVALGGTVGETQYF. The DNA for the CDR3 is TGTGCCAGCAGCTTAGTAGCCCTGGGGGGGACAGTTGGAGAGACCCAGTACTTC.

There are many counts of this clonotype. CDR3 sequence reads: CASSPGVQETQYF. CDR3 DNA sequence: TGTGCCAGCAGCCCAGGGGTTCAAGAGACCCAGTACTTC. The V gene is TRBV7-9, the J gene TRBJ2-5; a possible D gene is TRBD1 (6 bases). Germline-derived CDR1 and CDR2 are SEHNR and FQNEAQ (reference sequence). The CDR3 spans 13 residues. V shed 5 bases and J shed 2 bases, with 9 bases lying between them. The full variable domain, completed using reference TRBV7-9 and TRBJ2-5, is DTGVSQNPRHKITKRGQNVTFRCDPISEHNRLYWYRQTLGQGPEFLTYFQNEAQLEKSRLLSDRFSAERPKGSFSTLEIQRTEQGDSAMYLCASSPGVQETQYFGPGTRLLVL.

The CDR3 spells CASQDRGPYNEQFF. The CDR3 nucleotides read TGTGCCAGCCAGGACAGGGGGCCCTACAATGAGCAGTTCTTC. V and J are TRBV2 and TRBJ2-1; 11 nucleotides match TRBD1. The V segment lost 8 bases and the J segment 2 bases; nucleotides outside the gene matches: 2. Germline assignment: CDR1 SNHLY and CDR2 FYNNEI. This CDR3 comprises 14 residues.

The rearrangement uses TRBV27 and TRBJ2-7; D unclear. V was shortened by 8 bases and J by 0 bases, with 14 bases between the two germline ends. Germline V gives CDR1 MNHEY, CDR2 SMNVEV (reference sequence). This CDR3 region has 14 residues. This CDR3 reads CASGDSGPSYEQYF. CDR3 in DNA: TGTGCCAGCGGCGATTCCGGACCCTCCTACGAGCAGTACTTC.

V gene TRBV4-3 combines with J gene TRBJ2-1, with D perhaps TRBD2 (5 bases). Germline V gene lookup returns CDR1 LGHNA and CDR2 YSLEER. V lost 0 bases and J lost 7, with 19 bases in between. The CDR3 extends over 17 amino acids. This CDR3 reads CASSQEEALRPGNEQFF. As DNA, the CDR3 is TGCGCCAGCAGCCAAGAGGAGGCACTTCGTCCAGGAAATGAGCAGTTCTTC.

The V gene is TRBV5-5, the J gene TRBJ2-1; no clear D. This CDR3 contains 14 residues. Germline CDR1 and CDR2: SGHKS and YYEKEE (reference sequence). Trimming cost V 0 bases and J 13 bases, with 17 bases left between them. CDR3 residues: CASSLAGEGPHQFF. DNA of the CDR3: TGTGCCAGCAGCTTGGCGGGTGAAGGCCCGCATCAGTTCTTC.

The table lists this clonotype with many counts. This chain uses TRBV29-1 with TRBJ2-1; possibly TRBD1 for D (5 bases). Germline lookup yields CDR1 SQVTM and CDR2 ANQGSEA. The germline V and J ends were trimmed by 0 bases and 6 bases, with 12 bases remaining between them. CDR3 size: 14 residues. The CDR3 reads CSVEDREKGNEQFF. In DNA form, the CDR3 reads TGCAGCGTTGAAGACAGGGAAAAGGGCAATGAGCAGTTCTTC.

The rearrangement joins TRBV7-9 to TRBJ2-3; the D gene is possibly TRBD1 (6 bases). This CDR3 region has 14 residues. Deletions cut 3 bases from V and 5 bases from J, with 12 bases between. Germline CDR1 and CDR2: SEHNR and FQNEAQ (reference sequence). CDR3 sequence (DNA): TGTGCCAGCAGCTTTCCTACAGGGATAGATACGCAGTATTTT. Protein sequence: CASSFPTGIDTQYF.

This clonotype was counted a few times. The chain employs TRBV29-1 and TRBJ1-1, with 9 bases aligning to TRBD1. V shed 0 bases, J shed 5 bases, and the junction held 10 bases outside the gene matches. Germline CDR1 and CDR2: SQVTM and ANQGSEA. The CDR3 extends over 16 amino acids. The CDR3 sequence: CSVEDFLGTGKTEAFF. CDR3 nucleotides: TGCAGCGTTGAAGATTTTCTAGGGACAGGGAAGACTGAAGCTTTCTTT.

This clonotype has only a few counts. V usage is TRBV19 and J usage is TRBJ1-6; D ambiguous. This CDR3 region has 15 residues. The germline CDR1 and CDR2 sequences are LNHDA and SQIVND (reference sequence). V was trimmed by 7 bases and J by 9 bases, leaving 19 bases between them. The DNA for the CDR3 is TGTGCCAGTACGGGAGACGGGTCGAGTGGTTCACCCCTCCACTTT. It is translated as CASTGDGSSGSPLHF.

This clonotype was recorded a few times. V is TRBV19 and J is TRBJ2-7; 11 nucleotides line up with TRBD2. There are 16 residues in the CDR3. The germline CDR1 and CDR2 sequences are LNHDA and SQIVND (reference sequence). With V trimmed by 0 bases and J by 2 bases, 3 bases remained unmatched. Written as DNA, the CDR3 is TGTGCCAGTAGTATAGATTTAGCGGGAGGGCCCTACGAGCAGTACTTC. Its protein product is CASSIDLAGGPYEQYF.

There are a few counts of this clonotype. The gene calls are TRBV5-1 and TRBJ2-7, with D possibly called TRBD1 or TRBD2 (5 bases each). Germline V gene data show CDR1 as SGHRS and CDR2 as YFSETQ. The ends were cut back, 2 bases at V and 0 bases at J, with 9 bases in the middle. The CDR3 has 14 residues. Here the CDR3 reads CASSFEGNSYEQYF. Here the CDR3 DNA reads TGCGCCAGCAGCTTCGAGGGGAACTCCTACGAGCAGTACTTC.

This clonotype turned up a few times. This sequence joins TRBV25-1 and TRBJ2-5, with D perhaps TRBD1 or TRBD2 (5 bases each). Germline CDR1 and CDR2: MGHDK and SYGVNS. Trimming removed 3 bases from V and 5 bases from J, with 7 bases in between. The CDR3 has 12 amino acids. The CDR3 region has the DNA TGTGCCAGCAGTGACAGGGAGGAGACCCAGTACTTC. Translation gives CASSDREETQYF.

The chain links TRBV5-4 to TRBJ2-2, with 7 positions matching TRBD2. The J segment lost 2 bases and the V segment lost 2 bases, leaving 6 bases of the junction unmatched. The V gene's germline CDR1 is SGHNT and CDR2 YYREEE (reference sequence). CDR3 length: 16 amino acids. The CDR3 is CASSFRGGRNTGELFF. The CDR3 DNA is TGTGCCAGCAGCTTCCGAGGCGGGAGAAACACCGGGGAGCTGTTTTTT.

This clonotype was recorded a few times. The rearrangement joins TRBV10-3 to TRBJ2-7; TRBD1 agrees at 8 bases. The CDR3 sequence is 13 residues long. After removal of 6 bases from V and 1 base from J, the junction contained 2 bases not matched to a gene. Germline CDR1 reads ENHRY; CDR2 reads SYGVKD. The CDR3 here is CAIRGQDSYEQYF. CDR3 DNA: TGTGCCATCAGGGGACAGGATTCCTACGAGCAGTACTTC.

This clonotype showed up just a few times. DNA for the CDR3: TGTGCCAGCAGTCGCCCAGGGAATCAGCCCCAGCATTTT. Residues: CASSRPGNQPQHF. V usage is TRBV6-6 and J usage is TRBJ1-5, with D possibly being TRBD1 (5 bases). Germline V lookup: CDR1 MNHNY, CDR2 SVGAGI (reference sequence). Deletions cut 5 bases from V and 4 bases from J, with 9 bases between. The CDR3 is made up of 13 amino acids.

This clonotype has only a few counts. This sequence joins TRBV4-1 and TRBJ2-1; no firm D call. The CDR3 loop spans 15 amino acids. V was pared by 1 base and J by 4 bases, with 11 bases between. Germline-derived CDR1 and CDR2 are MGHRA and YSYEKL. CDR3 loop: CASSQVRNGYNEQFF. CDR3 in DNA: TGCGCCAGCAGCCAAGTCCGAAACGGTTACAATGAGCAGTTCTTC.